Below, 13 T cell receptor beta chains from the same sample are listed, as sequenced in a study of molecular identifiers for immune sequencing clone quantification. From the PCR reads, TCRdb called clonotypes with MiXCR, one entry per CDR3 protein. The data contain more than 70,000 distinct CDR3 sequences, approximately 22% of them singletons. The specimen sequenced was naive CD8+ T cells from blood, with Jurkat cell RNA spiked in. The subset was: FACS-sorted CD8+CD4-CCR7+CD45RA+ naive T cells. These receptors were taken from a human donor in good health. Some libraries in this study had Jurkat cell RNA spiked in.

This chain joins TRBV5-1 and TRBJ2-7; TRBD1 matches 9 bases. V shed 4 bases, J shed 1 base, and the junction held 9 bases outside the gene matches. The CDR3 loop spans 16 amino acids. CDR1 SGHRS and CDR2 YFSETQ come from the germline V gene. DNA for the CDR3: TGCGCCAGCAGCCAAGCCCCGACAGGGGGTTCCTACGAGCAGTACTTC. Translating gives CASSQAPTGGSYEQYF.

In its sample, this clonotype was seen many times. The chain joins TRBV29-1 to TRBJ2-4; 10 nucleotides match TRBD1. Germline-derived CDR1 and CDR2 are SQVTM and ANQGSEA. The V gene end was trimmed by 2 bases and the J gene end by 7 bases; junction bases not matched to a gene: 8. This CDR3 region has 15 residues. The CDR3 DNA sequence: TGCAGCGTTGAATCCTCCCGGGACAGGGGCAACATTCAGTACTTC. Protein sequence: CSVESSRDRGNIQYF. Using reference TRBV29-1 and TRBJ2-4 for the parts outside the CDR3, the full variable domain is SAVISQKPSRDICQRGTSLTIQCQVDSQVTMMFWYRQQPGQSLTLIATANQGSEATYESGFVIDKFPISRPNLTFSTLTVSNMSPEDSSIYLCSVESSRDRGNIQYFGAGTRLSVL.

This clonotype came up many times. The V and J genes are TRBV6-6 and TRBJ2-3, with TRBD2 matching 10 bases. The J segment lost 2 bases and the V segment lost 2 bases, leaving 7 bases of the junction unmatched. The CDR3 sequence is 17 residues long. Germline V CDR1 and CDR2: MNHNY, SVGAGI (reference sequence). The CDR3: CASSYLRLAGTTDTQYF. The CDR3 region has the DNA TGTGCCAGCAGTTACCTTCGACTAGCGGGTACCACAGATACGCAGTATTTT.

In its sample, this clonotype ranks as medium-sized. This chain joins TRBV29-1 and TRBJ2-3; the match to TRBD1 covers 7 bases. Germline-derived CDR1 and CDR2 are SQVTM and ANQGSEA. The CDR3 totals 13 residues. V was pared by 7 bases and J by 4 bases, with 8 bases of the junction left unmatched. For the CDR3, the DNA is TGCAGCGCCACGCTAGGGGGCCCAGATACGCAGTATTTT. Its translation: CSATLGGPDTQYF.

This clonotype was counted a few times. The CDR3 protein is CASSGGGQGAGYEQYF. The CDR3 DNA follows: TGTGCCAGCAGCGGAGGGGGACAGGGGGCGGGTTACGAGCAGTACTTC. V is TRBV7-9 and J is TRBJ2-7; 12 bases fit TRBD1. With V trimmed by 5 bases and J by 4 bases, 9 bases remained unmatched. This CDR3 comprises 16 residues. Germline V CDR1 and CDR2: SEHNR, FQNEAQ (reference sequence). The variable domain in full, with the rest retrieved from reference TRBV7-9 and TRBJ2-7, is DTGVSQNPRHKITKRGQNVTFRCDPISEHNRLYWYRQTLGQGPEFLTYFQNEAQLEKSRLLSDRFSAERPKGSFSTLEIQRTEQGDSAMYLCASSGGGQGAGYEQYFGPGTRLTVT.

The gene calls are TRBV12-3 or TRBV12-4 and TRBJ1-2; TRBD1 matches 9 bases. The ends lost 6 bases at V and 4 bases at J; junction bases unmatched: 6. This CDR3 comprises 14 residues. CDR3 sequence (DNA): TGTGCCAGCAGCCGGACAGGGGATATCTATGGCTACACCTTC. It encodes CASSRTGDIYGYTF.

The chain uses TRBV5-8 and TRBJ2-2, with D maybe TRBD2 (6 bases). V was pared by 0 bases and J by 0 bases, with 9 bases between. The germline V gene encodes CDR1 SGHTS and CDR2 YDEGEE. The CDR3 covers 16 residues. The CDR3 DNA is TGTGCCAGCAGCTTGGGGTCTAGCGCGAACACCGGGGAGCTGTTTTTT. The encoded protein is CASSLGSSANTGELFF.

The V gene is TRBV27, the J gene TRBJ2-7; D gene unclear. V lost 3 bases to trimming and J lost 2 bases, with 11 bases between them. The germline CDR1 and CDR2 sequences are MNHEY and SMNVEV (reference sequence). The CDR3 is 14 amino acids. CDR3 DNA sequence: TGTGCCAGCAGTTTTGCAGGCCCTGCCTACGAGCAGTACTTC. Its translation is CASSFAGPAYEQYF.

The chain recombines TRBV4-1 with TRBJ2-3; maybe TRBD2 (6 bases). CDR3 size: 17 residues. Germline loops: CDR1 MGHRA, CDR2 YSYEKL. The V and J ends lost 0 bases and 1 base respectively, with 14 bases between them. The DNA of the CDR3 is TGCGCCAGCAGCCAAGATCTTGGGACTTACCGCACAGATACGCAGTATTTT. It specifies CASSQDLGTYRTDTQYF.

In its sample, this clonotype was seen many times. This chain joins TRBV27 and TRBJ1-1; 8 bases agree with TRBD1. The CDR3 is 13 amino acids. Germline CDR1 and CDR2: MNHEY and SMNVEV (reference sequence). The ends lost 5 bases at V and 6 bases at J; junction bases unmatched: 5. The CDR3 region has the DNA TGTGCCAGCAGTCTCGGACAGGGCGCTGAAGCTTTCTTT. Its protein product is CASSLGQGAEAFF.

This clonotype was counted ten times or more. V and J are TRBV2 and TRBJ2-7; perhaps TRBD1 as D (6 bases). CDR3 length: 13 amino acids. The ends were cut back, 6 bases at V and 2 bases at J, with 11 bases in the middle. CDR1 is SNHLY and CDR2 is FYNNEI in the germline V gene. The CDR3 region has the DNA TGTGCCAGCAGAGGGGACACGGCCTACGAGCAGTACTTC. Its protein product is CASRGDTAYEQYF.

Turning to this clonotype: The missing conserved phenylalanine or tryptophan at the end of this CDR3 makes a read error likely. The chain links TRBV27 to TRBJ1-2, with a possible D match to TRBD1 (6 bases). Trimming removed 4 bases from V and 5 bases from J, with 20 bases in between. Germline V gene data show CDR1 as MNHEY and CDR2 as SMNVEV (reference sequence). CDR3 size: 16 residues. The CDR3 spells CASSSIQRTAEYGYTL. Here the CDR3 DNA reads TGTGCCAGCAGTTCTATTCAGCGGACAGCTGAGTATGGCTACACCCTC.

Details on this clonotype: A much larger clonotype is one base distant, so this may be a read error. Because the CDR3 is missing its conserved closing phenylalanine or tryptophan, this is likely a read error. The limits of the CDR3 on the DNA are not certain, so only TCRdb's listed CDR3 is given. This chain joins TRBV4-1 and TRBJ1-2; TRBD1 is the table's D call and was not checked against the DNA. The CDR3 is 13 amino acids long, termini counted. Germline-derived CDR1 and CDR2 are MGHRA and YSYEKL. CDR3 sequence: CASSQDQWGLSTS.